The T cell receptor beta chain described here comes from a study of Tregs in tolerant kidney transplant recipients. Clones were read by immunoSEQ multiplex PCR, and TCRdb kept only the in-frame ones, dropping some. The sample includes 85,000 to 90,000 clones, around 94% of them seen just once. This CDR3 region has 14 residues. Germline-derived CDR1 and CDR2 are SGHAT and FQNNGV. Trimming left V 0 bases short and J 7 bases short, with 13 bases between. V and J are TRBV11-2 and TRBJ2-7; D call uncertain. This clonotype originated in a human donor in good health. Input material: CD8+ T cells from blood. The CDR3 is CASSLESEFGEQYF. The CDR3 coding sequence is TGTGCCAGCAGCTTAGAAAGTGAGTTTGGGGAGCAGTACTTC.